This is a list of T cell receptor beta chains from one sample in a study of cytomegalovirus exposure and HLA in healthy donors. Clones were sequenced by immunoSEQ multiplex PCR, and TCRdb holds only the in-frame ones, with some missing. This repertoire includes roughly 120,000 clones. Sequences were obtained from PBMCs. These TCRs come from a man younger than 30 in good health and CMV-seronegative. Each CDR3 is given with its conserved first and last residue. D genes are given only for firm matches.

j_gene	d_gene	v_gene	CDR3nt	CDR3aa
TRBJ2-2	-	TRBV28	TGTGCCAGCAGTTTATTAGCCGGGGAGCTGTTTTTT	CASSLLAGELFF
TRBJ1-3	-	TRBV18	TGTGCCAGCTCACCAGGGACACCTGGAAACACCATATATTTT	CASSPGTPGNTIYF
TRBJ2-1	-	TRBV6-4	TGTGCCAGCAGTGACTTTGGCGGGATGGGATACAATGAGCAGTTCTTC	CASSDFGGMGYNEQFF
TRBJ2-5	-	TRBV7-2	TGTGCCAGCGCAAGACAGACCCAAGAGACCCAGTACTTC	CASARQTQETQYF
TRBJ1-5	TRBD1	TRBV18	TGTGCCAGCTCACCGGGACAGAGGAATCAGCCCCAGCATTTT	CASSPGQRNQPQHF
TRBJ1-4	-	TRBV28	TGTGCCAGCAACCCTCTCGGTGCGACTAATGAAAAACTGTTTTTT	CASNPLGATNEKLFF
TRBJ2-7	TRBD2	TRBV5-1	TGCGCCAGCAGCCAAGGACTAGCGGGGGGCGAGCAGTACTTC	CASSQGLAGGEQYF
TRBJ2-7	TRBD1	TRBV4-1	TGCGCCAGCAGCTACAGGGGGCGCGGCGAGCAGTACTTC	CASSYRGRGEQYF
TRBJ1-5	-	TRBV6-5	TGTGCCAGCAGTTCCCCCGCGGTTTATCGGAGTCAGCCCCAGCATTTT	CASSSPAVYRSQPQHF
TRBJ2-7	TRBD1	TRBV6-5	TGTGCCAGCAGTTACTCGCTGACAGGGTTGAGCGAGCAGTACTTC	CASSYSLTGLSEQYF
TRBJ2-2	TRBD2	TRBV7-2	TGTGCCAGCAGCACAACGGGACTAGCGGATGTAATGAACACCGGGGAGCTGTTTTTT	CASSTTGLADVMNTGELFF
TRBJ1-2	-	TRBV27	TGTGCCAGCAGTTTCCGGGACTTCTATGGCTACACCTTC	CASSFRDFYGYTF